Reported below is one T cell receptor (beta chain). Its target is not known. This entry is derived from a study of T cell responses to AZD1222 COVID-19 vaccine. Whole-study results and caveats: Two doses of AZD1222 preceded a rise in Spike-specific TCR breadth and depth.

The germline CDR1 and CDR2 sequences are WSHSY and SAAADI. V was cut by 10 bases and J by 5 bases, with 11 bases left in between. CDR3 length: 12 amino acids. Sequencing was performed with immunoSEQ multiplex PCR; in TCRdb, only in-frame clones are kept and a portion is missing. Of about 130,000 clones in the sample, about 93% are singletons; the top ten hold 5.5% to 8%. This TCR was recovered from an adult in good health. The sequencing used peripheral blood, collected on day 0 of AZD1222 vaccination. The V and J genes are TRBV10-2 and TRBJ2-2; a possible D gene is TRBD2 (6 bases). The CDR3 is CATIRGTGELFF. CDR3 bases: TGCGCCACCATCCGGGGGACCGGGGAGCTGTTTTTT.